Below, 28 T cell receptor beta chains from the same sample are listed, as sequenced in a study of shared clonotypes between healthy human individuals. Sequencing used immunoSEQ multiplex PCR; TCRdb keeps in-frame clones, though not all of them. The profile shows about 2.4 million clones, 80% to 95% of them singletons. The sample consisted of naive CD4+ T cells from PBMCs. Noted subset: CD45RA+ positively selected. The receptors were sampled from a man in his late teens or twenties in good health. Some clones in this sample may be carry-over from other donors' samples.

This chain uses TRBV27 with TRBJ1-4, with D uncertain. CDR3 size: 14 residues. V lost 10 bases to trimming and J lost 5 bases, with 17 bases between them. Germline V lookup: CDR1 MNHEY, CDR2 SMNVEV (reference sequence). CDR3 sequence: CATRSRRRNEKLFF. The DNA of the CDR3 is TGTGCCACCAGGTCTCGGAGGAGGAATGAAAAACTGTTTTTT.

The sample holds one count of this clone. The V and J genes are TRBV7-9 and TRBJ2-2; 8 nucleotides align to TRBD2. V gave up 1 base and J gave up 2 bases; unmatched junction bases: 6. The CDR3 is made up of 17 amino acids. Germline CDR1 and CDR2: SEHNR and FQNEAQ (reference sequence). The CDR3 sequence: CASSLGTSGVNTGELFF. In nucleotides, the CDR3 is TGTGCCAGCAGCTTAGGAACTAGCGGAGTAAACACCGGGGAGCTGTTTTTT.

V usage is TRBV29-1 and J usage is TRBJ2-5, with 9 bases that match TRBD2. Trimming at V came to 4 bases and at J to 11 bases, leaving 14 bases not matched to a gene. Germline CDR1 is SQVTM and CDR2 is ANQGSEA. This CDR3 has 14 amino acids. The CDR3 DNA follows: TGCAGCGTTGCAATGAGACTAGCGGCCCAAGAGCAGTACTTC. The encoded protein is CSVAMRLAAQEQYF. The full variable domain, with the rest looked up from reference TRBV29-1 and TRBJ2-5, is SAVISQKPSRDICQRGTSLTIQCQVDSQVTMMFWYRQQPGQSLTLIATANQGSEATYESGFVIDKFPISRPNLTFSTLTVSNMSPEDSSIYLCSVAMRLAAQEQYFGPGTRLLVL.

This clone occurred a few times. The chain uses TRBV5-1 and TRBJ2-2, with D hard to call. This CDR3 has 13 residues. V lost 0 bases and J lost 6, with 6 bases in between. Germline V gives CDR1 SGHRS, CDR2 YFSETQ. CDR3 DNA sequence: TGCGCCAGCAGCTTGGATGTGGCCGGGGAGCTGTTTTTT. This sequence encodes CASSLDVAGELFF.

The V call is TRBV18, the J call TRBJ2-7; 12 bases line up with TRBD2. Germline CDR1 reads KGHSH; CDR2 reads LQKENI. J gave up 5 bases and V 3 bases, and 5 bases lay outside the gene matches. This CDR3 has 15 amino acids. The CDR3: CASSPRLAGANEQYF. CDR3 nucleotides: TGTGCCAGCTCACCTCGACTAGCGGGAGCCAACGAGCAGTACTTC.

DNA of the CDR3: TGTGCCAGCAACACAGGGTCCGGAAACACCATATATTTT. Its protein product is CASNTGSGNTIYF. This chain joins TRBV6-1 and TRBJ1-3, with a weak D call TRBD1 (6 bases). Trimming removed 7 bases at V and 4 bases at J, with 11 bases between. Germline assignment: CDR1 MNHNS and CDR2 SASEGT. The CDR3 covers 13 residues.

The chain has TRBV30 and TRBJ2-2, with D perhaps being TRBD1 or TRBD2 (5 bases each). There are 14 residues in the CDR3. From germline, CDR1 is GTSNPN and CDR2 SVGIG (reference sequence). V lost 1 base and J lost 3, with 9 bases in between. CDR3 DNA sequence: TGTGCCTGGAGTGGCCAGGGAGACACCGGGGAGCTGTTTTTT. The encoded protein is CAWSGQGDTGELFF.

V gene TRBV5-1 combines with J gene TRBJ2-1, with 12 bases that match TRBD2. V lost 4 bases to trimming and J lost 8 bases; unmatched junction nucleotides: 10. Germline lookup yields CDR1 SGHRS and CDR2 YFSETQ. The CDR3 contains 16 residues. The CDR3 loop reads CASSTLTSGSGYEQFF. The DNA of the CDR3 is TGCGCCAGCAGCACCCTGACTAGCGGGAGCGGGTATGAGCAGTTCTTC.

The chain employs TRBV5-1 and TRBJ2-1, with TRBD1 matching over 10 bases. Germline V lookup: CDR1 SGHRS, CDR2 YFSETQ. V gave up 4 bases and J gave up 7 bases; unmatched junction bases: 8. The CDR3 totals 15 residues. The CDR3 nucleotides are TGCGCCAGCAGCGTTCCGGGACAGGGGAGGAATGAGCAGTTCTTC. Translating gives CASSVPGQGRNEQFF.

J is TRBJ1-5 and V is TRBV6-1; D remains ambiguous. Germline values: CDR1 MNHNS, CDR2 SASEGT. Trimming left V 9 bases short and J 2 bases short, with 11 bases between. The CDR3 totals 13 residues. The CDR3 spells CASCNAGNQPQHF. The CDR3 DNA is TGTGCCAGTTGTAATGCAGGCAATCAGCCCCAGCATTTT.

The rearrangement joins TRBV5-1 to TRBJ1-4; TRBD1 matches at 7 bases. The V segment lost 2 bases and the J segment 6 bases; nucleotides outside the gene matches: 7. The CDR3 has 15 amino acids. In germline, CDR1 is SGHRS, CDR2 YFSETQ. CDR3 DNA sequence: TGCGCCAGCAGCTTAGAGGGGGCGGGATATGAAAAACTGTTTTTT. Translated: CASSLEGAGYEKLFF. Complete variable domain (other parts from reference TRBV5-1 and TRBJ1-4): KAGVTQTPRYLIKTRGQQVTLSCSPISGHRSVSWYQQTPGQGLQFLFEYFSETQRNKGNFPGRFSGRQFSNSRSEMNVSTLELGDSALYLCASSLEGAGYEKLFFGSGTQLSVL.

V is TRBV5-5 and J is TRBJ2-4; D is unclear. Germline V gives CDR1 SGHKS, CDR2 YYEKEE (reference sequence). Trimming cost V 5 bases and J 4 bases, with 10 bases left between them. This CDR3 contains 13 residues. The CDR3 coding sequence is TGTGCCAGCAGTCAAATGGGAAAAAACATTCAGTACTTC. This codes for CASSQMGKNIQYF.

This clone has just one count. V gene TRBV6-1 combines with J gene TRBJ2-7; unclear D gene. This CDR3 has 14 residues. V was trimmed by 4 bases and J by 5 bases, leaving 15 bases between them. Germline V CDR1 and CDR2: MNHNS, SASEGT. The CDR3 nucleotides read TGTGCCAGCAGTGGGACGGGCCCGATGAACGAGCAGTACTTC. As protein: CASSGTGPMNEQYF.

This clone appeared a few times. The chain is built from TRBV30 and TRBJ1-5, with 8 bases that match TRBD1. This CDR3 has 13 residues. Looked up from germline, CDR1 is GTSNPN and CDR2 is SVGIG (reference sequence). After removal of 3 bases from V and 7 bases from J, the junction contained 5 bases not matched to a gene. CDR3 loop: CAWSPDRGQPQHF. As DNA, the CDR3 is TGTGCCTGGAGCCCTGACAGGGGACAGCCCCAGCATTTT.

On this clone itself: Other DNA sequences from this sample encode an identical CDR3 as well. This sequence joins TRBV6-1 and TRBJ1-2; no clear D gene. The V end lost 3 bases, the J end lost 0 bases, and 8 bases lay between the germline ends. Germline V gene data show CDR1 as MNHNS and CDR2 as SASEGT. This CDR3 is built from 14 residues. CDR3 residues: CASSENSPNYGYTF. The DNA of the CDR3 is TGTGCCAGCAGTGAGAACAGCCCTAACTATGGCTACACCTTC.

The rearrangement joins TRBV2 to TRBJ2-1, with D possibly matching TRBD2 (10 bases). Germline V gene sequence: CDR1 SNHLY, CDR2 FYNNEI. The CDR3 runs to 18 residues. V dropped 8 bases and J dropped 6 bases, with 29 bases sitting between them. CDR3 nucleotides: TGTGCCAGCCTATGGGCACAGGGGGCTCTAGCGGGAGTCAATGAGCAGTTCTTC. Its translation: CASLWAQGALAGVNEQFF.

This chain connects TRBV7-2 to TRBJ1-5; D is perhaps TRBD1 (5 bases). V shed 4 bases and J shed 1 base, with 11 bases lying between them. The CDR3 is 15 residues long. Germline V gene data show CDR1 as SGHTA and CDR2 as FQGNSA. The CDR3 reads CASSSRGSSNQPQHF. For the CDR3, the DNA is TGTGCCAGCAGCTCCCGGGGGTCGAGCAATCAGCCCCAGCATTTT.

J is TRBJ1-2 and V is TRBV19, with D possibly matching TRBD1 (6 bases). The CDR3 is 14 amino acids. Trimming pared 9 bases from V and 3 bases from J, leaving 17 bases between. Germline V gene sequence: CDR1 LNHDA, CDR2 SQIVND (reference sequence). Written as DNA, the CDR3 is TGTGCCAGCAATCTGGGGGCTGCATACTATGGCTACACCTTC. Amino acid sequence: CASNLGAAYYGYTF. Combining the CDR3 with reference TRBV19 and TRBJ1-2 gives the whole variable domain DGGITQSPKYLFRKEGQNVTLSCEQNLNHDAMYWYRQDPGQGLRLIYYSQIVNDFQKGDIAEGYSVSREKKESFPLTVTSAQKNPTAFYLCASNLGAAYYGYTFGSGTRLTVV.

This rearrangement joins TRBV5-4 to TRBJ2-4; 10 nucleotides match TRBD1. The CDR3 runs to 16 residues. The V gene end was trimmed by 4 bases and the J gene end by 1 base; junction bases not matched to a gene: 5. Germline CDR1 reads SGHNT; CDR2 reads YYREEE (reference sequence). CDR3 coding DNA: TGTGCCAGCAGCACACCGGGACAGGGGGCCAAAAACATTCAGTACTTC. It is translated as CASSTPGQGAKNIQYF.

The DNA for the CDR3 is TGTGCCAGCAGCCAGTCGGACAGGGGAAGCTACGAGCAGTACTTC. It encodes CASSQSDRGSYEQYF. J is TRBJ2-7 and V is TRBV7-9; 9 bases match TRBD1. The V gene end was trimmed by 5 bases and the J gene end by 3 bases; junction bases not matched to a gene: 8. The CDR3 has 15 amino acids. Germline V gene sequence: CDR1 SEHNR, CDR2 FQNEAQ (reference sequence).

This chain joins TRBV5-6 and TRBJ2-2; D assignment may be TRBD1 or TRBD2 (5 bases each). V was cut by 0 bases and J by 6 bases, with 9 bases left in between. The CDR3 runs to 14 residues. CDR1 and CDR2 (germline): SGHDT, YYEEEE. CDR3 amino acids: CASSLGLGAGELFF. The CDR3 region has the DNA TGTGCCAGCAGCTTGGGACTGGGGGCCGGGGAGCTGTTTTTT.

The rearrangement uses TRBV9 and TRBJ2-5; D is unresolved. Germline CDR1 is SGDLS and CDR2 is YYNGEE. The V gene lost 0 bases and the J gene lost 5 bases, with 14 bases spanning the gap. CDR3 length: 15 amino acids. This CDR3 is CASSVEVGRLETQYF. The CDR3 nucleotides are TGTGCCAGCAGCGTAGAGGTAGGGCGGCTGGAGACCCAGTACTTC.

The chain links TRBV6-6 to TRBJ2-7, with a weak D call TRBD2 (6 bases). The CDR3 is 15 amino acids. Trimming pared 0 bases from V and 3 bases from J, leaving 12 bases between. CDR1 and CDR2 from the germline V gene are MNHNY and SVGAGI (reference sequence). The CDR3 is CASSYSGTRDYEQYF. The CDR3 DNA reads as TGTGCCAGCAGTTACTCGGGGACTCGAGACTACGAGCAGTACTTC.

Of note for this clone: The sample carries other DNA sequences with the same CDR3. The chain carries TRBV9 and TRBJ1-2, with unresolved D. Germline CDR1 and CDR2: SGDLS and YYNGEE. The CDR3 runs to 12 residues. V was shortened by 0 bases and J by 6 bases, with 6 bases between the two germline ends. This CDR3 is CASSVVGDGYTF. DNA of the CDR3: TGTGCCAGCAGCGTAGTCGGGGATGGCTACACCTTC.

V usage is TRBV4-2 and J usage is TRBJ1-1; D not resolved. Trimming took 0 bases from V and 8 from J, leaving 10 bases between them. There are 13 residues in the CDR3. Germline V gene sequence: CDR1 LGHNA, CDR2 YNFKEQ. The CDR3 sequence is CASSQDRAGEAFF. As DNA, the CDR3 is TGTGCCAGCAGCCAAGACCGGGCCGGCGAAGCTTTCTTT.

About this clone itself: Other DNA variants within this sample encode the same CDR3. The chain joins TRBV7-2 to TRBJ1-4, with unresolved D. CDR3 size: 14 residues. The ends were cut back, 3 bases at V and 0 bases at J, with 5 bases in the middle. CDR1 and CDR2 (germline): SGHTA, FQGNSA. The DNA for the CDR3 is TGTGCCAGCAGCTTCAGTACAACTAATGAAAAACTGTTTTTT. Amino acid sequence: CASSFSTTNEKLFF.

This clone was recorded only once. The V gene is TRBV28, the J gene TRBJ2-1; TRBD1 is a possible D gene (5 bases). CDR1 and CDR2 (germline): MDHEN, SYDVKM. V was pared by 5 bases and J by 12 bases, with 14 bases between. The CDR3 runs to 12 residues. The CDR3 sequence: CASSPQVQGQFF. In nucleotides, the CDR3 is TGTGCCAGCAGTCCACAGGTCCAGGGGCAGTTCTTC.

J is TRBJ1-2 and V is TRBV11-3, with D uncertain. The germline gives CDR1 SGHNT, CDR2 YENEEA. The CDR3 length is 16 residues. Trimming took 2 bases from V and 1 from J, leaving 14 bases between them. As DNA, the CDR3 is TGTGCCAGCAGCTTACACCCGAACGAGTTTAACTATGGCTACACCTTC. Its translation: CASSLHPNEFNYGYTF.